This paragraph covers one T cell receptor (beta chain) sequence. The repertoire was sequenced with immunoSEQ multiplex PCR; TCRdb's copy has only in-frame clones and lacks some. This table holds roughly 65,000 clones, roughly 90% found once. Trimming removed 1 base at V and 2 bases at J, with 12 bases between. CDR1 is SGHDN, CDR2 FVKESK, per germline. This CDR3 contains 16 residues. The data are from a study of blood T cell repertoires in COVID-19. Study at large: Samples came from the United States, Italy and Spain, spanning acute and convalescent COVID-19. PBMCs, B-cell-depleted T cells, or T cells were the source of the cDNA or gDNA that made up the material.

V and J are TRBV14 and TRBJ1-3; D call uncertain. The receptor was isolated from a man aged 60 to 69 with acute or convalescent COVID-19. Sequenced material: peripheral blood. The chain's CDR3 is CASSQAFSGPGNTIYF. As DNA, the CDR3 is TGTGCCAGCAGCCAAGCGTTCAGCGGCCCTGGAAACACCATATATTTT.